These T cell receptor beta chains were read from a single sample in a study of cytotoxic CD8 clonotypes in ibrutinib-treated CLL. Measured with immunoSEQ multiplex PCR; TCRdb has only the in-frame clones, and not every one. This repertoire shows over 150,000 clones, around 84% found once; its top ten account for about 2%. Sequences were derived from PBMCs, sampled after 12 months of ibrutinib treatment. The receptors shown here come from a human donor with chronic lymphocytic leukemia. Both conserved end residues are part of each CDR3. The order of the fields is V gene, CDR3 protein.

TRBV6-5 | CASSYSISSTDTQYF
TRBV6-5 | CASSPESSYNEQFF
TRBV4-3 | CASSSGIRWRDENTGELFF
TRBV23-1 | CASSQSRDTRVSETQYF
TRBV9 | CASSARDGASTGELFF
TRBV28 | CASRAPNQPQHF
TRBV7-6 | CASNSRGIGVYEKLFF
TRBV14 | CASSQKVTNNQPQHF
TRBV7-3 | CASSLYEDYEQFF
TRBV27 | CASSPGAPGSNQPQHF
TRBV5-6 | CASSLGLGSGWQYF
TRBV10-2 | CASLEGLAYNSPLHF
TRBV7-8 | CASSPNAGGTTVGTQYF
TRBV7-8 | CASRLVGTSGTYNEQFF
TRBV9 | CASSFASGGAGNEQFF
TRBV19 | CASSTLQGINQPQHF
TRBV6-6 | CASTQSSGNTIYF
TRBV5-4 | CASSPVTGGADFAEAFF
TRBV7-3 | CASSLDRVGTGELFF
TRBV27 | CASSSRTGGGQYF